This TCR beta chain was observed in a study of T cell repertoires in cytomegalovirus infection. General study points: Predominance within the ex vivo response was attributable to HLA-C-restricted CMV-specific TCR beta clonotypes.

Ten or more counts support this clonotype. Its antigen remains unknown. One entry per CDR3 protein, called by TCRdb with MiXCR from the reads. Here the sample spans 110,000 to 150,000 distinct CDR3 sequences, 32% being singletons. V dropped 1 base and J dropped 6 bases, with 10 bases sitting between them. The germline CDR1 and CDR2 sequences are SEHNR and FQNEAQ (reference sequence). The CDR3 runs to 13 residues. The sequences come from CD8+ T cells from cultured PBMCs, collected from culture after CMV antigen stimulation. The receptor comes from a human donor in good health (CMV status not recorded). Some clones in this sample may be carry-over from other donors' samples. The chain has TRBV7-9 and TRBJ2-7; no clear D. DNA of the CDR3: TGTGCCAGCAGCTTAGGGCATTCGGGCGAGCAGTACTTC. This gives the protein CASSLGHSGEQYF.